This TCR beta chain emerged from a study of shared clonotypes between healthy human individuals. Study background: Donors had three CD4 naive, three CD4 memory, two CD8 naive and one CD8 memory plate apiece. Overall study findings and caveats: What naive subsets generally showed was a larger estimated richness than memory subsets showed. The naive CD4 repertoires of a handful of donors were compared, and around 4.7% of clonotypes were shared.

Germline V gene data show CDR1 as SGHNT and CDR2 as YYREEE (reference sequence). This CDR3 is built from 17 residues. Trimming stripped 4 bases from V and 1 base from J, with 18 bases between. Subsets obtained from CD4+ cells comprised CD45RA+ naive and CD45RA-negative memory cells. Sequencing was performed with immunoSEQ multiplex PCR; in TCRdb, only in-frame clones are kept and a portion is missing. The sample lists about 980,000 clones, around three quarters seen once, with approximately 1.5% in the top ten. Comments on this clone: Its specificity is unknown.

This TCR came from a man aged 18 to 30 in good health. Material for sequencing was memory CD4+ T cells sorted from blood. The subset here: CD45RA-negative fraction. The chain has TRBV5-4 and TRBJ2-1, with no clear D. Here the CDR3 DNA reads TGTGCCAGCAGCGCTGAAGGCCCCGGTTTTTCCTACAATGAGCAGTTCTTC. The encoded protein is CASSAEGPGFSYNEQFF.